This is a list of T cell receptor beta chains from one sample in a study of T cell responses to AZD1222 COVID-19 vaccine. Assay: immunoSEQ multiplex PCR; the TCRdb copy retains only in-frame clones and omits some. There are about 130,000 clones in the sample; 80% to 90% occur only once, and roughly 5.4% lies in the top ten. This specimen was peripheral blood, taken on day 0 of AZD1222 vaccination. Every receptor here comes from an adult in good health. CDR3s include the opening cysteine and the closing phenylalanine or tryptophan. D genes are given only for firm matches. Clone size is given for some rows only: seen once, a few or many times, or a class if the clone is expanded.

>TRBJ2-7|NA|NA|TRBV11-2
CASRLVVGEQYF
TGTGCCAGCAGATTAGTCGTGGGCGAGCAGTACTTC
>TRBJ1-4|NA|NA|TRBV18
CASSPGTTGRGEKLFF
TGTGCCAGCTCACCGGGCACCACAGGGAGAGGGGAAAAACTGTTTTTT
>TRBJ2-4|TRBD1|NA|TRBV7-6
CASSTGGGTKNIQYF
TGTGCCAGCAGCACAGGGGGAGGTACCAAAAACATTCAGTACTTC
>TRBJ2-7|NA|NA|TRBV10-1
CASSENLGGYEQYF
TGCGCCAGCAGTGAAAACTTAGGGGGTTACGAGCAGTACTTC
>TRBJ2-7|NA|NA|TRBV6-5
CASSYSPLTDYEQYF
TGTGCCAGCAGTTACTCTCCACTGACAGACTACGAGCAGTACTTC
>TRBJ1-6|TRBD1|NA|TRBV6-1
CASSELGQGNNSPLHF
TGTGCCAGCAGTGAGCTGGGACAGGGAAATAATTCACCCCTCCACTTT
>TRBJ2-1|TRBD1|NA|TRBV29-1
CSVVPGTGVPNEQFF
TGCAGCGTTGTCCCCGGGACAGGGGTACCTAATGAGCAGTTCTTC
>TRBJ1-5|TRBD1|NA|TRBV30
CAWRGTGGNQPQHF
TGTGCCTGGAGGGGGACAGGGGGCAATCAGCCCCAGCATTTT
>TRBJ2-3|NA|NA|TRBV5-6
CASSFRQNTQYF
TGTGCCAGCAGCTTTCGGCAAAATACGCAGTATTTT
>TRBJ1-1|NA|NA|TRBV18
CASSPTPGSTEAFF
TGTGCCAGCTCACCGACCCCCGGGAGCACTGAAGCTTTCTTT
>TRBJ2-7|NA|NA|TRBV21-1
CASPQGRQYF
TGTGCCAGTCCTCAGGGGCGGCAGTACTTC
>TRBJ1-6|NA|NA|TRBV6-5
CASSYQTNSPLHF
TGTGCCAGCAGTTACCAGACGAATTCACCCCTCCACTTT
>TRBJ2-3|NA|NA|TRBV2
CAISNQGQPGDTQYF
TGTGCCATCTCAAATCAGGGGCAACCGGGGGATACGCAGTATTTT
>TRBJ1-6|TRBD1|NA|TRBV19
CASSILDRGSPLHF
TGTGCCAGTAGTATTTTGGACAGGGGATCACCCCTCCACTTT
>TRBJ2-1|TRBD2|NA|TRBV27
CASSLTSGGPGLDEQFF
TGTGCCAGCAGTTTGACTAGCGGGGGTCCCGGGTTGGATGAGCAGTTCTTC
>TRBJ1-5|NA|once|TRBV19
CASSTSGPRSPGNQPQHF
TGTGCCAGTAGTACCTCGGGACCCAGGTCCCCCGGCAATCAGCCCCAGCATTTT
>TRBJ1-6|NA|NA|TRBV30
CAWSVRARPRHNNSPLHF
TGTGCCTGGAGTGTACGAGCTAGACCTCGCCATAATAATTCACCCCTCCACTTT
>TRBJ1-3|NA|NA|TRBV19
CASRSEQLAGNTIYF
TGTGCCAGTAGGTCAGAGCAGCTTGCTGGAAACACCATATATTTT
>TRBJ1-3|NA|NA|TRBV4-1
CASSPNSGNTIYF
TGCGCCAGCAGCCCCAACTCTGGGAACACCATATATTTT
>TRBJ1-3|TRBD1|NA|TRBV5-3
CARSLNRGDSGNTIYF
TGTGCCAGAAGCTTGAACAGGGGGGACTCTGGAAACACCATATATTTT
>TRBJ1-5|NA|once|TRBV3-1/TRBV3-2
CASSQDYGGGLPQHF
TGTGCCAGCAGCCAAGATTACGGCGGGGGGCTGCCCCAGCATTTT
>TRBJ1-3|NA|once|TRBV19
CASIPQDLSGNTIYF
TGTGCCAGTATCCCGCAGGATCTCTCTGGAAACACCATATATTTT
>TRBJ2-5|TRBD2|NA|TRBV30
CAWSGLAGVQETQYF
TGTGCCTGGAGTGGACTAGCGGGGGTCCAAGAGACCCAGTACTTC
>TRBJ1-2|NA|NA|TRBV5-1
CASSLIGQSNYGYTF
TGCGCCAGCAGCTTGATTGGTCAGTCTAACTATGGCTACACCTTC
>TRBJ2-3|TRBD2|once|TRBV3-1/TRBV3-2
CASSQQIAGGGTQYF
TGTGCCAGCAGCCAACAAATAGCGGGAGGGGGTACGCAGTATTTT
>TRBJ2-3|NA|NA|TRBV10-3
CAIKDPAPDTQYF
TGTGCCATCAAGGACCCGGCACCAGATACGCAGTATTTT
>TRBJ2-2|TRBD2|NA|TRBV4-2
CASSQGSTLAGGLGELFF
TGTGCCAGCAGCCAAGGCTCAACCTTAGCGGGGGGGCTTGGGGAGCTGTTTTTT
>TRBJ1-5|NA|NA|TRBV5-4
CASSVGNQPQHF
TGTGCCAGCAGCGTCGGAAATCAGCCCCAGCATTTT
>TRBJ2-7|NA|NA|TRBV4-1
CASSQQGVGRLEQYF
TGCGCCAGCAGCCAACAAGGGGTCGGGAGACTCGAGCAGTACTTC
>TRBJ2-7|TRBD1|once|TRBV2
CASSRTGGNYEQYF
TGTGCCAGCAGTCGGACAGGGGGCAACTACGAGCAGTACTTC
>TRBJ1-1|NA|NA|TRBV6-5
CASSGQSLDEAFF
TGTGCCAGCAGCGGACAGAGCCTCGATGAAGCTTTCTTT
>TRBJ1-3|NA|NA|TRBV9
CASSAFRDNGNTIYF
TGTGCCAGCAGCGCGTTCCGGGACAATGGAAACACCATATATTTT
>TRBJ1-1|NA|NA|TRBV28
CASSRVPNTEAFF
TGTGCCAGCAGCAGGGTTCCGAACACTGAAGCTTTCTTT
>TRBJ1-5|NA|once|TRBV18
CASSPYGGSNQPQHF
TGTGCCAGCTCACCTTACGGGGGTAGCAATCAGCCCCAGCATTTT
>TRBJ2-5|NA|NA|TRBV7-2
CASSLWDQETQYF
TGTGCCAGCAGCTTATGGGACCAAGAGACCCAGTACTTC
>TRBJ1-4|TRBD1|once|TRBV7-9
CASSLISQGAGEKLFF
TGTGCCAGCAGCTTAATTTCGCAGGGGGCAGGGGAAAAACTGTTTTTT
>TRBJ1-2|TRBD1|NA|TRBV10-3
CAISESVWTGSYGYTF
TGTGCCATCAGTGAGTCGGTCTGGACAGGGAGCTATGGCTACACCTTC
>TRBJ2-7|NA|NA|TRBV4-2
CASSQDQGLYEQYF
TGTGCCAGCAGCCAAGATCAGGGCTTATACGAGCAGTACTTC
>TRBJ2-7|NA|NA|TRBV18
CASSPSTAAGTRGHEQYF
TGTGCCAGCTCACCTTCCACAGCCGCCGGGACAAGAGGGCACGAGCAGTACTTC
>TRBJ2-1|NA|NA|TRBV14
CASSQVPSTGEQFF
TGTGCCAGCAGCCAAGTTCCGTCAACGGGTGAGCAGTTCTTC